One sample yielded the 16 T cell receptor beta chains listed below, sequenced in a study of T cell changes during pregnancy in multiple sclerosis. Measured with immunoSEQ multiplex PCR; TCRdb has only the in-frame clones, and not every one. The data contain about 93,000 clones, 92% of them singletons. Sequencing was performed on peripheral blood, taken after pregnancy. The receptors here all came from a female donor with multiple sclerosis, enrolled in a pregnancy study.

The chain has TRBV6-5 and TRBJ1-4, with D unresolved. Germline V gene lookup returns CDR1 MNHEY and CDR2 SVGAGI. The CDR3 spans 15 residues. The V end was cut by 2 bases, the J end by 8 bases, with 15 bases between. CDR3 bases: TGTGCCAGCAGTTACCGGCCTGGGGAGGAGGAAAAACTGTTTTTT. Amino acid sequence: CASSYRPGEEEKLFF.

This clone was recorded once. The rearrangement uses TRBV2 and TRBJ1-1; 7 bases align to TRBD1. This CDR3 is built from 11 residues. Trimming cost V 6 bases and J 10 bases; bases outside gene matches: 5. Germline V gene data show CDR1 as SNHLY and CDR2 as FYNNEI. The CDR3 is CASREGASAFF. In DNA, the CDR3 is TGTGCCAGCAGAGAGGGGGCCTCAGCTTTCTTT.

CDR3 amino acids: CASSERAMNTEAFF. In nucleotides, the CDR3 is TGTGCCAGCAGTGAGAGGGCTATGAACACTGAAGCTTTCTTT. This chain connects TRBV6-1 to TRBJ1-1; D unclear. Looked up from germline, CDR1 is MNHNS and CDR2 is SASEGT. Trimming pared 3 bases from V and 0 bases from J, leaving 8 bases between. This CDR3 is 14 amino acids long.

The chain links TRBV30 to TRBJ2-7; 14 bases align to TRBD2. Per germline, CDR1 GTSNPN and CDR2 SVGIG (reference sequence). This CDR3 comprises 19 residues. V gave up 1 base and J gave up 5 bases; unmatched junction bases: 16. CDR3 amino acids: CAWSDSKGLAGVIGHEQYF. CDR3 DNA sequence: TGTGCCTGGAGTGACAGTAAGGGACTAGCGGGAGTAATTGGCCACGAGCAGTACTTC. The full variable domain, with the rest looked up from reference TRBV30 and TRBJ2-7, is SQTIHQWPATLVQPVGSPLSLECTVEGTSNPNLYWYRQAAGRGLQLLFYSVGIGQISSEVPQNLSASRPQDRQFILSSKKLLLSDSGFYLCAWSDSKGLAGVIGHEQYFGPGTRLTVT.

The V call is TRBV27, the J call TRBJ1-2; D perhaps matches TRBD1 (6 bases). Germline-derived CDR1 and CDR2 are MNHEY and SMNVEV (reference sequence). V lost 5 bases to trimming and J lost 8 bases, with 15 bases between them. The CDR3 totals 13 residues. The CDR3 sequence is CASSPHRVGGYTF. Here the CDR3 DNA reads TGTGCCAGCAGTCCACACAGGGTTGGCGGCTACACCTTC.

The rearrangement joins TRBV18 to TRBJ2-7; TRBD2 matches 14 bases. Trimming took 3 bases from V and 0 from J; bases not matched to a gene: 4. There are 17 residues in the CDR3. CDR1 and CDR2 from the germline V gene are KGHSH and LQKENI. The CDR3 protein is CASSPRTSGRFSYEQYF. The DNA for the CDR3 is TGTGCCAGCTCACCCCGGACTAGCGGGAGGTTCTCCTACGAGCAGTACTTC.

The chain recombines TRBV5-1 with TRBJ1-2, with D unresolved. Trimming cost V 3 bases and J 8 bases, with 14 bases left between them. Germline loops: CDR1 SGHRS, CDR2 YFSETQ. The CDR3 sequence is 13 residues long. Here the CDR3 DNA reads TGCGCCAGCAGCTCGGAGGGAACTGGCGGCTACACCTTC. Translating it yields CASSSEGTGGYTF.

This sequence joins TRBV27 and TRBJ2-7, with D maybe TRBD2 (6 bases). The ends were cut back, 5 bases at V and 2 bases at J, with 19 bases in the middle. Germline lookup yields CDR1 MNHEY and CDR2 SMNVEV (reference sequence). The CDR3 has 16 residues. CDR3 loop: CASSEAGVGGTYEQYF. In DNA form, the CDR3 reads TGTGCCAGCAGTGAGGCCGGGGTGGGGGGTACCTACGAGCAGTACTTC.

This clone was detected only once. The chain employs TRBV10-3 and TRBJ2-1, with D possibly being TRBD2 (5 bases). Trimming removed 4 bases from V and 2 bases from J, with 12 bases in between. The CDR3 runs 15 residues. Looked up from germline, CDR1 is ENHRY and CDR2 is SYGVKD. Here the CDR3 DNA reads TGTGCCATCAGTGGAGGGAGTTTTGCCTACAATGAGCAGTTCTTC. Protein sequence: CAISGGSFAYNEQFF.

This clone was recorded once. CDR3 protein: CASRDRGGVSYEQYF. The CDR3 DNA is TGTGCCAGCAGAGACAGGGGGGGCGTCTCCTACGAGCAGTACTTC. V usage is TRBV6-1 and J usage is TRBJ2-7; 9 positions match TRBD1. The CDR3 extends over 15 amino acids. Trimming cost V 6 bases and J 0 bases; bases outside gene matches: 6. Germline CDR1 reads MNHNS; CDR2 reads SASEGT.

V is TRBV2 and J is TRBJ2-7; tentatively, D is TRBD2 (5 bases). This CDR3 region has 12 residues. V was pared by 7 bases and J by 9 bases, with 16 bases between. Germline V gives CDR1 SNHLY, CDR2 FYNNEI. In DNA, the CDR3 is TGTGCCAGCACCCTGGGAGCCGAGGGGCAGTACTTC. Residues: CASTLGAEGQYF. The variable domain in full, with the rest retrieved from reference TRBV2 and TRBJ2-7, is EPEVTQTPSHQVTQMGQEVILRCVPISNHLYFYWYRQILGQKVEFLVSFYNNEISEKSEIFDDQFSVERPDGSNFTLKIRSTKLEDSAMYFCASTLGAEGQYFGPGTRLTVT.

The chain uses TRBV27 and TRBJ2-2, with 8 bases fitting TRBD1. The CDR3 contains 15 residues. V gave up 3 bases and J gave up 0 bases; unmatched junction bases: 0. Germline V gene sequence: CDR1 MNHEY, CDR2 SMNVEV (reference sequence). The CDR3 here is CASSLTGANTGELFF. The CDR3 nucleotides read TGTGCCAGCAGTTTGACAGGGGCGAACACCGGGGAGCTGTTTTTT.

This clone was counted between two and nine times. The V gene is TRBV7-3, the J gene TRBJ2-2, with 7 bases fitting TRBD1. CDR1 is SGHTA and CDR2 is FQGTGA in the germline V gene. Trimming removed 4 bases from V and 3 bases from J; junction bases left unmatched: 11. CDR3 size: 17 residues. The chain's CDR3 is CASSSYRGVRDTGELFF. The DNA of the CDR3 is TGTGCCAGCAGCTCGTACAGGGGAGTCAGGGACACCGGGGAGCTGTTTTTT.

This chain uses TRBV7-3 with TRBJ2-7; 7 positions agree with TRBD1. J was trimmed by 2 bases and V by 6 bases; bases with no gene match: 4. The CDR3 totals 13 residues. Germline V CDR1 and CDR2: SGHTA, FQGTGA. The CDR3 sequence is CASSSTGAYEQYF. The CDR3 bases are TGTGCCAGCAGTTCCACAGGGGCCTACGAGCAGTACTTC.

The chain combines TRBV30 with TRBJ1-2; D ambiguous. The CDR3 is 12 residues long. Deletions cut 5 bases from V and 5 bases from J, with 12 bases between. Germline values: CDR1 GTSNPN, CDR2 SVGIG (reference sequence). CDR3 protein: CAWGRWGYGYTF. CDR3 sequence (DNA): TGTGCCTGGGGGAGGTGGGGATATGGCTACACCTTC.

V usage is TRBV18 and J usage is TRBJ1-5; TRBD1 might be the D (5 bases). CDR1 KGHSH and CDR2 LQKENI come from the germline V gene. With 3 bases removed from V and 8 bases from J, the gap between germline ends came to 17 bases. This CDR3 spans 15 amino acids. Here the CDR3 DNA reads TGTGCCAGCTCACCGGGGCAGGGAGGCGGCGAGCCCCAGCATTTT. Its protein product is CASSPGQGGGEPQHF.